This section outlines one T cell receptor (beta chain) sequence together with its context. In the original processing: How many nucleated cells were present was estimated from reference gene primer amplification. TCRdb keeps only in-frame clones here, not all; method: immunoSEQ multiplex PCR. That table supplies the V and J calls and clone size; D and trimming were determined from the DNA. The sample has some 130,000 clones, roughly four fifths seen once. The data were obtained in a study of blood T cell repertoires in COVID-19. Study at large: Acute and convalescent COVID-19 samples came from the United States, Italy and Spain. From T cells, B-cell-depleted T cells, or PBMCs came the material, which was cDNA or gDNA.

Germline assignment: CDR1 ENHRY and CDR2 SYGVKD. J lost 6 bases, V lost 2 bases, and 11 bases had no gene match. The CDR3 is 16 residues long. The rearrangement joins TRBV10-3 to TRBJ1-2; TRBD1 aligns across 8 bases. The specimen sequenced was peripheral blood. This clonotype was obtained from a human donor in a cohort sampled during active COVID-19. CDR3 sequence: CAISEPWTGRTDGYTF. The CDR3 coding sequence is TGTGCCATCAGTGAGCCCTGGACAGGGAGAACTGATGGCTACACCTTC.